The sequence of this T cell receptor beta chain was determined in a study of shared clonotypes between healthy human individuals. Only in-frame clones appear in the TCRdb table, and some are missing; sequencing was by immunoSEQ multiplex PCR. The sample has about 520,000 clones, more than 65% seen once. Germline V gene data show CDR1 as ENHRY and CDR2 as SYGVKD. The CDR3 has 15 amino acids. The trim removed 2 bases at V and 4 bases at J, leaving 4 bases unmatched. The rearrangement links TRBV10-3 to TRBJ2-1; TRBD2 matches 8 bases. Sequenced input: PBMCs. The sequence came from a woman aged 35 to 49 in good health. Some clones in this sample may be carry-over from other donors' samples. CDR3 in DNA: TGTGCCATCAGTGAGAGAGCGGGAGCTTACAATGAGCAGTTCTTC. Residues: CAISERAGAYNEQFF.